The sequence of this T cell receptor (beta chain) was determined in a study of long-term antiretroviral therapy in people with HIV. immunoSEQ v3.0 was run at survey level. Only in-frame clones appear in the TCRdb table, and some are missing; sequencing was by immunoSEQ multiplex PCR. There are around 21,000 clones in the sample; 80% to 90% occur only once, and around 3.3% lies in the top ten. V lost 7 bases to trimming and J lost 7 bases; unmatched junction nucleotides: 11. The CDR3 is made up of 15 amino acids. Germline loops: CDR1 SGHTA, CDR2 FQGNSA. The rearrangement uses TRBV7-2 and TRBJ2-1, with 9 bases identical to TRBD2. The source is a woman aged 45-65 years with HIV. Sequenced material: unsorted PBMCs, taken 1.9 years after starting antiretroviral therapy. The CDR3 loop is CASTPRRGGQNEQFF. The CDR3 DNA sequence: TGTGCCAGCACTCCAAGGCGGGGGGGCCAGAATGAGCAGTTCTTC. Looking up the rest from reference TRBV7-2 and TRBJ2-1 gives the full variable domain: GAGVSQSPSNKVTEKGKDVELRCDPISGHTALYWYRQSLGQGLEFLIYFQGNSAPDKSGLPSDRFSAERTGGSVSTLTIQRTQQEDSAVYLCASTPRRGGQNEQFFGPGTRLTVL.